This TCR beta chain was found in a study of OX40 agonist ivuxolimab in advanced cancers. With 0 bases removed from V and 3 bases from J, the gap between germline ends came to 9 bases. This CDR3 spans 13 amino acids. Germline V gene sequence: CDR1 GTSNPN, CDR2 SVGIG (reference sequence). Measured with immunoSEQ multiplex PCR; TCRdb has only the in-frame clones, and not every one. The sample lists approximately 15,000 clones, 65% to 80% occurring once. This receptor was taken from an adult with an advanced solid tumor such as melanoma, head and neck, liver or kidney cancer. This specimen consisted of CD4+ or CD8+ T cells sorted from blood, obtained in a trial of the OX40 agonist ivuxolimab. The chain links TRBV30 to TRBJ2-7, with D hard to call. The CDR3 is CAWSVFLNYEQYF. As DNA, the CDR3 is TGTGCCTGGAGTGTATTCCTCAACTACGAGCAGTACTTC.